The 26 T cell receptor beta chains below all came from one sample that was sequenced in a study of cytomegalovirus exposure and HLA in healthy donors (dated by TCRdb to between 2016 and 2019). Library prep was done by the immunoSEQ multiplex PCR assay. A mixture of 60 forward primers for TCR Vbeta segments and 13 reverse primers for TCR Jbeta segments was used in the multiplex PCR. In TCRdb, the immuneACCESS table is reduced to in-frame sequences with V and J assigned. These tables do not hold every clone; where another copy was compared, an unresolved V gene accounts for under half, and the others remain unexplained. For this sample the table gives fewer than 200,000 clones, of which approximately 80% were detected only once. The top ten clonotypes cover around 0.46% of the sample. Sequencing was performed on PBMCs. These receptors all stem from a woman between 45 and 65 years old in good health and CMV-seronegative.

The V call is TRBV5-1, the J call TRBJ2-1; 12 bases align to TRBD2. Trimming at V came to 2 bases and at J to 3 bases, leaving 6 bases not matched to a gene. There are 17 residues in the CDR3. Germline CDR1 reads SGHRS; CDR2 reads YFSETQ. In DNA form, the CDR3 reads TGCGCCAGCAGCTTTCTAGCGGGAGGGGGTAACTACAATGAGCAGTTCTTC. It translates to CASSFLAGGGNYNEQFF.

CDR3 loop: CASSFRFAGKGWGNIQYF. DNA for the CDR3: TGTGCCAGCAGCTTCCGGTTTGCGGGTAAAGGGTGGGGAAACATTCAGTACTTC. This chain connects TRBV5-4 to TRBJ2-4; TRBD2 might be the D (5 bases). The CDR3 runs 18 residues. The germline CDR1 and CDR2 sequences are SGHNT and YYREEE (reference sequence). Trimming pared 2 bases from V and 6 bases from J, leaving 24 bases between.

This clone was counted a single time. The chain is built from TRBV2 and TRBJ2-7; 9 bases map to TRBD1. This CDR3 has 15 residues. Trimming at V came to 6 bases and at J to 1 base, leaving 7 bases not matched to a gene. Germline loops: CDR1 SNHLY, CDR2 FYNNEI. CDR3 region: CASRPDRGDSYEQYF. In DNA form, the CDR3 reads TGTGCCAGCAGACCCGACAGGGGGGATTCCTACGAGCAGTACTTC.

The CDR3 sequence is CASSLDGSSYEQYF. In DNA form, the CDR3 reads TGTGCCAGCAGCTTAGACGGGAGCTCCTACGAGCAGTACTTC. The rearrangement uses TRBV11-3 and TRBJ2-7; the D gene is possibly TRBD2 (6 bases). This CDR3 has 14 amino acids. Trimming removed 0 bases from V and 0 bases from J, with 6 bases in between. Germline assignment: CDR1 SGHNT and CDR2 YENEEA. Combining the CDR3 with reference TRBV11-3 and TRBJ2-7 gives the whole variable domain EAGVVQSPRYKIIEKKQPVAFWCNPISGHNTLYWYLQNLGQGPELLIRYENEEAVDDSQLPKDRFSAERLKGVDSTLKIQPAELGDSAVYLCASSLDGSSYEQYFGPGTRLTVT.

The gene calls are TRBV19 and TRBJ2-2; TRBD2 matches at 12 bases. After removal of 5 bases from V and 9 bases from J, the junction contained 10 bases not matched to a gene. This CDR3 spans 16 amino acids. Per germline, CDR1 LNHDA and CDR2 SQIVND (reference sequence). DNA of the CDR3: TGTGCCAGTAGTTCTACGACTAGCGGGAGTTATAGGGAGCTGTTTTTT. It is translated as CASSSTTSGSYRELFF.

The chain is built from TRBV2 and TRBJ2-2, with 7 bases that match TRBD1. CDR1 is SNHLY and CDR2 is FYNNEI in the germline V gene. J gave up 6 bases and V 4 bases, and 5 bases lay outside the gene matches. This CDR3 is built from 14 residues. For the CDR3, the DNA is TGTGCCAGCAGTGGGACAGGCCTTGCCGGGGAGCTGTTTTTT. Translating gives CASSGTGLAGELFF.

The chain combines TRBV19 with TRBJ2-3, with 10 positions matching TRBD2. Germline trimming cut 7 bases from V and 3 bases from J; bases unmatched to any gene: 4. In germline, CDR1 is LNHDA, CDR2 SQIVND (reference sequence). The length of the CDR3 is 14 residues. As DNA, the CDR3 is TGTGCCAGTAAAAGCGGGAGGGGGACAGATACGCAGTATTTT. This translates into CASKSGRGTDTQYF.

This CDR3 is CAWSLAGAETQYF. The CDR3 nucleotides are TGTGCCTGGAGTCTAGCCGGTGCAGAGACCCAGTACTTC. This chain links TRBV30 with TRBJ2-5; D possibly corresponds to TRBD2 (5 bases). From germline, CDR1 is GTSNPN and CDR2 SVGIG (reference sequence). Trimming removed 2 bases at V and 4 bases at J, with 11 bases between. CDR3 size: 13 residues.

CDR3 in amino acids: CASVLAGSDTQYF. For the CDR3, the DNA is TGTGCCAGCGTACTAGCGGGCTCAGATACGCAGTATTTT. The chain combines TRBV28 with TRBJ2-3, with 9 nucleotides matching TRBD2. J lost 4 bases, V lost 8 bases, and 4 bases had no gene match. This CDR3 contains 13 residues. Germline V lookup: CDR1 MDHEN, CDR2 SYDVKM.

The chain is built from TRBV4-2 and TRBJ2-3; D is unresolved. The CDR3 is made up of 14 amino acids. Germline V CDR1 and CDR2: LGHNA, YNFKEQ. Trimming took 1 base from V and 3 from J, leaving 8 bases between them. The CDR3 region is CASSQAHLTDTQYF. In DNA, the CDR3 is TGTGCCAGCAGCCAAGCCCACTTGACAGATACGCAGTATTTT.

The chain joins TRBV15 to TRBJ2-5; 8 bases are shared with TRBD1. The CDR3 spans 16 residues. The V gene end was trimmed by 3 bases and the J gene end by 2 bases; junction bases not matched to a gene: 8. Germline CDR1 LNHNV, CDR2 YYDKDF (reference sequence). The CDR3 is CATSRGRTGTQETQYF. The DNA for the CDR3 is TGTGCCACCAGCAGGGGTAGGACAGGGACTCAAGAGACCCAGTACTTC.

The CDR3 DNA is TGTGCCAGCAGCCAATCATTGGCAGGGGGGCGCGATGAGCAGTTCTTC. Its translation: CASSQSLAGGRDEQFF. The chain links TRBV16 to TRBJ2-1; perhaps TRBD1 as D (7 bases). This CDR3 contains 16 residues. Germline values: CDR1 KGHSY, CDR2 FQNENV. Trimming took 0 bases from V and 8 from J, leaving 17 bases between them.

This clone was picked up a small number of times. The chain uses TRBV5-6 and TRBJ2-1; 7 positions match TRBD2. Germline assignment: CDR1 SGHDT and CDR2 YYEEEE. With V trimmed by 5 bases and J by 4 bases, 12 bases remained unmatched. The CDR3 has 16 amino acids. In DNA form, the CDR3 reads TGTGCCAGCAGACGTTATTCTAGCGGAAGTTACAATGAGCAGTTCTTC. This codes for CASRRYSSGSYNEQFF.

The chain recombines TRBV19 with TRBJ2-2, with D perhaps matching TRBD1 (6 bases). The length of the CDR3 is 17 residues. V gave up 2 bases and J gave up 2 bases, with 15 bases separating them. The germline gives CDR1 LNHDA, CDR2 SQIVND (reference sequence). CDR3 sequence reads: CASSIIQGDPNTGELFF. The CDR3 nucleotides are TGTGCCAGTAGTATAATACAGGGAGATCCTAACACCGGGGAGCTGTTTTTT.

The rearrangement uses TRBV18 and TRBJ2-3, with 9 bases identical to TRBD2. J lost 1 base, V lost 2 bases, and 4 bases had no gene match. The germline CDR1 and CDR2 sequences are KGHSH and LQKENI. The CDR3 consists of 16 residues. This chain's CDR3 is CASSPGAGGGTDTQYF. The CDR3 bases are TGTGCCAGCTCACCAGGAGCGGGAGGAGGCACAGATACGCAGTATTTT.

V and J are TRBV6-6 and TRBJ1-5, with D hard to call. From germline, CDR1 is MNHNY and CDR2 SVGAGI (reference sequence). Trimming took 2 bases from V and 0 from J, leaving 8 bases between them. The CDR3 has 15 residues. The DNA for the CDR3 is TGTGCCAGCAGTTACGTACAGAATAGCAATCAGCCCCAGCATTTT. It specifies CASSYVQNSNQPQHF.

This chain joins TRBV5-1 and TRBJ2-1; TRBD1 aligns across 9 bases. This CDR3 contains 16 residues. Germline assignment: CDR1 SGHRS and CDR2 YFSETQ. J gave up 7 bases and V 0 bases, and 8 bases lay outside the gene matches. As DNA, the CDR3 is TGCGCCAGCAGCTTGGGAGGACAGGGGATCGGGAATGAGCAGTTCTTC. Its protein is CASSLGGQGIGNEQFF.

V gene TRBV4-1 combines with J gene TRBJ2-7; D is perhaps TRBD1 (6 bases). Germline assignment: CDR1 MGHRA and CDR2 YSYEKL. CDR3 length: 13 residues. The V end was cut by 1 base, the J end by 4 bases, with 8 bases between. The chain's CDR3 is CASSQAQGYEQYF. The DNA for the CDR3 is TGCGCCAGCAGCCAAGCTCAGGGGTACGAGCAGTACTTC.

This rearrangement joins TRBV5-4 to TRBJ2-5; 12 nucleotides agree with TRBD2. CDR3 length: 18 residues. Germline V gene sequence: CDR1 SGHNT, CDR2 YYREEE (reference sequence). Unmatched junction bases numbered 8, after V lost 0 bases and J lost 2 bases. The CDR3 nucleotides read TGTGCCAGCAGCTTGGGGGCTAGCGGGAGGGGGAGTCAAGAGACCCAGTACTTC. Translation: CASSLGASGRGSQETQYF.

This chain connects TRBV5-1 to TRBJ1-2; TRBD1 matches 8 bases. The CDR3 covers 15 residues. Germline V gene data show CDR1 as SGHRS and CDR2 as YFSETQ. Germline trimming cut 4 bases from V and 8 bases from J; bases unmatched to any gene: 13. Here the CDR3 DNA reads TGCGCCAGCAGCCCCCAGGCAGGGGGCTTGGGAGGCTACACCTTC. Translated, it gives CASSPQAGGLGGYTF. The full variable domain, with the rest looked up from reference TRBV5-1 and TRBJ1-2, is KAGVTQTPRYLIKTRGQQVTLSCSPISGHRSVSWYQQTPGQGLQFLFEYFSETQRNKGNFPGRFSGRQFSNSRSEMNVSTLELGDSALYLCASSPQAGGLGGYTFGSGTRLTVV.

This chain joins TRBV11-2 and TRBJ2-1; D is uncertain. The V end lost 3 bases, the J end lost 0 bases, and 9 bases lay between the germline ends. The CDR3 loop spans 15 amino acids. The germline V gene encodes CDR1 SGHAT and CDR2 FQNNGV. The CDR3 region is CASSLTPSSYNEQFF. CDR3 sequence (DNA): TGTGCCAGCAGCTTGACACCCAGCTCCTACAATGAGCAGTTCTTC.

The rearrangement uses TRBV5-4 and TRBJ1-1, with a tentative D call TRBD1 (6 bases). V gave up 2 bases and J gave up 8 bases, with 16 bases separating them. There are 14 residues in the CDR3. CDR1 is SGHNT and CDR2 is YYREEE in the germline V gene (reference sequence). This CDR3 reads CASSFMGARREAFF. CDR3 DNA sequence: TGTGCCAGCAGCTTTATGGGGGCCCGAAGAGAAGCTTTCTTT.

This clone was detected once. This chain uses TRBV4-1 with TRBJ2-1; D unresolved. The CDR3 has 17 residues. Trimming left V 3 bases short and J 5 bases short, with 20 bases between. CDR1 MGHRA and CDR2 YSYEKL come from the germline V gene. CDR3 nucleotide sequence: TGCGCCAGCAGCCATGCCACGGAGTATAGATCACACAATGAGCAGTTCTTC. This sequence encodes CASSHATEYRSHNEQFF.

CDR3 amino acids: CASSLSLSADTQYF. The CDR3 DNA follows: TGTGCCAGCAGCTTATCTCTTAGTGCCGATACGCAGTATTTT. This chain uses TRBV7-2 with TRBJ2-3, with D uncertain. The CDR3 sequence is 14 residues long. The V gene's germline CDR1 is SGHTA and CDR2 FQGNSA. V was shortened by 2 bases and J by 6 bases, with 12 bases between the two germline ends. Drawing the rest from reference TRBV7-2 and TRBJ2-3, the complete variable domain is GAGVSQSPSNKVTEKGKDVELRCDPISGHTALYWYRQSLGQGLEFLIYFQGNSAPDKSGLPSDRFSAERTGGSVSTLTIQRTQQEDSAVYLCASSLSLSADTQYFGPGTRLTVL.

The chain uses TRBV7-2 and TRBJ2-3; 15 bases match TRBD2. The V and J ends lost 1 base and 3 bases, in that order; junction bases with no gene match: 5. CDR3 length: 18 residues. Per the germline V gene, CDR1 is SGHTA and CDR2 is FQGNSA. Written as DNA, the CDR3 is TGTGCCAGCAGCTTAGGGGGACTAGCGGGAGGTTGGACAGATACGCAGTATTTT. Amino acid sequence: CASSLGGLAGGWTDTQYF.

The CDR3 DNA sequence: TGCAGCGGCTCCTACTTGCTACAGGGCTCTGAAGCTTTCTTT. This gives the protein CSGSYLLQGSEAFF. This chain connects TRBV29-1 to TRBJ1-1, with D possibly being TRBD1 (6 bases). This CDR3 comprises 14 residues. With 7 bases removed from V and 6 bases from J, the gap between germline ends came to 21 bases. CDR1 and CDR2 (germline): SQVTM, ANQGSEA.